The TCR beta chain described here comes from a study of T cells in Graves' hyperthyroidism and ophthalmopathy. Trimming took 4 bases from V and 0 from J, leaving 9 bases between them. CDR1 is SEHNR and CDR2 is FQNEAQ in the germline V gene (reference sequence). This CDR3 has 14 residues. Amplification yielded TCR beta CDR3 regions, with RNA transcripts as the source. A set of HTBI primers served as the primers for a first-round RT-PCR of the TCR CDR3. TCRdb ran MiXCR on the multiplex PCR reads and lists one entry per CDR3 protein. The sample lists about 520,000 distinct CDR3 sequences, roughly 24% occurring once.

The chain joins TRBV7-9 to TRBJ1-2; the D is unclear. The sequencing input was blood. This TCR came from a woman in her twenties or thirties with Graves' ophthalmopathy. This CDR3 is CASSSGGSNYGYTF. CDR3 DNA: TGTGCCAGCAGCTCAGGAGGGTCTAACTATGGCTACACCTTC.